A single sample is the source of the 14 T cell receptor beta chains below, sequenced in a study of breast tumors, draining lymph nodes, adjacent tissues. The lymph nodes were axillary draining lymph nodes from breast cancer patients. TCRdb independently ran MiXCR on the multiplex PCR reads; one entry per CDR3 protein. The data contain 75,000 to 100,000 distinct CDR3 sequences, roughly a fifth of them seen just once; the ten biggest clones take up around 2.5%. Material: axillary lymph node tissue. These receptors all stem from a female donor with breast cancer. Some clones in this sample may be carry-over from other donors' samples.

The chain uses TRBV5-1 and TRBJ1-1; D is perhaps TRBD1 (6 bases). This CDR3 spans 15 amino acids. CDR1 is SGHRS, CDR2 YFSETQ, per germline. V gave up 0 bases and J gave up 4 bases, with 13 bases separating them. In DNA form, the CDR3 reads TGCGCCAGCAGCTTGGCCCCGGCAGGGGTCACTGAAGCTTTCTTT. Translated, it gives CASSLAPAGVTEAFF. Drawing the rest from reference TRBV5-1 and TRBJ1-1, the complete variable domain is KAGVTQTPRYLIKTRGQQVTLSCSPISGHRSVSWYQQTPGQGLQFLFEYFSETQRNKGNFPGRFSGRQFSNSRSEMNVSTLELGDSALYLCASSLAPAGVTEAFFGQGTRLTVV.

As concerns this clonotype: A read error may be the cause here, since a much bigger clone is one base away. The rearrangement uses TRBV29-1 and TRBJ2-2, with 7 nucleotides matching TRBD1. With 6 bases clipped from V and 4 bases from J, the junction kept 8 bases outside the gene matches. The germline CDR1 and CDR2 sequences are SQVTM and ANQGSEA. CDR3 length: 14 residues. In nucleotides, the CDR3 is TGCAGCGTGGAACAGGGGTCGGGCACCGGGGAGCTGTTTTTT. Translating gives CSVEQGSGTGELFF.

This clonotype has at least ten counts. The V gene is TRBV29-1, the J gene TRBJ1-2; TRBD1 might be the D (6 bases). CDR1 is SQVTM and CDR2 is ANQGSEA in the germline V gene. The length of the CDR3 is 12 residues. V was clipped by 5 bases and J by 7 bases, with 14 bases between them. The CDR3 DNA reads as TGCAGCGTTACAGGGCCTAGAGGTGGCTACACCTTC. This sequence encodes CSVTGPRGGYTF.

On this clonotype: A much bigger clone sits one base away, suggesting this may be a read error. The chain recombines TRBV5-1 with TRBJ2-3; TRBD2 is a possible D gene (6 bases). The CDR3 loop spans 15 amino acids. CDR1 SGHRS and CDR2 YFSETQ come from the germline V gene. The CDR3 sequence: CTSREPGLEEDTQYF. The CDR3 nucleotides read TGCACCAGCAGGGAACCGGGACTCGAGGAAGATACGCAGTATTTT.

This clonotype was observed a few times. V usage is TRBV27 and J usage is TRBJ2-5; TRBD1 is a possible D gene (6 bases). Germline loops: CDR1 MNHEY, CDR2 SMNVEV (reference sequence). There are 15 residues in the CDR3. The V and J ends lost 5 bases and 5 bases respectively, with 18 bases between them. CDR3 region: CASSTTQGVGETQYF. The CDR3 nucleotides are TGTGCCAGCAGTACGACACAGGGTGTAGGGGAGACCCAGTACTTC.

This clonotype was seen ten or more times. The chain uses TRBV6-1 and TRBJ2-5, with 8 bases lining up with TRBD1. V lost 6 bases and J lost 4; bases outside the gene matches: 10. CDR1 and CDR2 (germline): MNHNS, SASEGT. The CDR3 spans 15 residues. The CDR3 region has the DNA TGTGCCAGCAGAGGACAGGGTGGAGGTGGAGAGACCCAGTACTTC. This translates into CASRGQGGGGETQYF.

This clonotype was counted ten times or more. The chain uses TRBV4-2 and TRBJ1-3; D unclear. V lost 0 bases and J lost 4, with 10 bases in between. This CDR3 is built from 15 residues. Germline CDR1 is LGHNA and CDR2 is YNFKEQ. The CDR3 sequence: CASSQEPGPGNTIYF. CDR3 DNA: TGTGCCAGCAGCCAAGAACCGGGCCCGGGAAACACCATATATTTT.

As for this clonotype: This clone may be a read error of a much larger clone one base away. V usage is TRBV19 and J usage is TRBJ1-3; TRBD1 aligns across 7 bases. Losses at the gene ends were 8 bases for V and 1 base for J; bases not matched to a gene: 14. The CDR3 totals 17 residues. Germline lookup yields CDR1 LNHDA and CDR2 SQIVND (reference sequence). CDR3 nucleotide sequence: TGTGCCAGTGGCGATCATCCGACAGGGAAATCTGGAAACACCATATATTTT. As protein: CASGDHPTGKSGNTIYF.

Comments on this clonotype: A much larger clone sits a single nucleotide away, making a read error possible. The CDR3 is CASNPATSESYEQYF. For the CDR3, the DNA is TGTGCCAGCAATCCCGCGACTAGCGAATCCTACGAGCAGTACTTC. V gene TRBV6-2 or TRBV6-3 combines with J gene TRBJ2-7, with 8 bases that match TRBD2. This CDR3 has 15 amino acids. Trimming at V came to 7 bases and at J to 1 base, leaving 9 bases not matched to a gene. Germline loops: CDR1 MNHEY, CDR2 SVGEGT.

This chain connects TRBV28 to TRBJ1-2, with D unresolved. Germline CDR1 is MDHEN and CDR2 is SYDVKM. This CDR3 is 11 amino acids long. V lost 4 bases, J lost 4 bases, and 4 bases lay in between. The CDR3: CASSSSYGYTF. The CDR3 DNA is TGTGCCAGCAGTTCCTCCTATGGCTACACCTTC.

This clonotype was seen repeatedly, ten times or more. The chain joins TRBV10-3 to TRBJ2-7; D assignment may be TRBD1 or TRBD2 (5 bases each). CDR3 size: 14 residues. Trimming pared 7 bases from V and 6 bases from J, leaving 19 bases between. Germline values: CDR1 ENHRY, CDR2 SYGVKD. The CDR3 loop is CAITPRAGGGEQYF. The CDR3 nucleotides read TGTGCCATCACGCCCAGGGCCGGAGGTGGCGAGCAGTACTTC.

In its sample, this clonotype was seen many times. This sequence joins TRBV7-2 and TRBJ2-7, with D possibly being TRBD1 or TRBD2 (6 bases each). Germline CDR1 SGHTA, CDR2 FQGNSA. The CDR3 has 13 residues. V was cut by 5 bases and J by 4 bases, with 12 bases left in between. CDR3 loop: CASSAVGGYEQYF. CDR3 bases: TGTGCCAGCAGCGCAGTAGGGGGGTACGAGCAGTACTTC.

There are many counts of this clonotype. This chain joins TRBV5-1 and TRBJ2-3; possibly TRBD2 for D (7 bases). Trimming removed 8 bases from V and 1 base from J, with 11 bases in between. The CDR3 loop spans 13 amino acids. CDR1 and CDR2 from the germline V gene are SGHRS and YFSETQ. The CDR3 region has the DNA TGCGCCAGAGGGGGGAGGGGCACAGATACGCAGTATTTT. Protein: CARGGRGTDTQYF. Full variable domain (missing parts from reference TRBV5-1 and TRBJ2-3): KAGVTQTPRYLIKTRGQQVTLSCSPISGHRSVSWYQQTPGQGLQFLFEYFSETQRNKGNFPGRFSGRQFSNSRSEMNVSTLELGDSALYLCARGGRGTDTQYFGPGTRLTVL.

This clonotype was detected ten times or more. The chain is built from TRBV7-9 and TRBJ1-4; 7 positions agree with TRBD1. Per the germline V gene, CDR1 is SEHNR and CDR2 is FQNEAQ (reference sequence). V lost 5 bases and J lost 5; bases outside the gene matches: 11. This CDR3 has 16 residues. Here the CDR3 DNA reads TGTGCCAGCAGCCCCGGGACAGCAGACTGGAATGAAAAACTGTTTTTT. As protein: CASSPGTADWNEKLFF.